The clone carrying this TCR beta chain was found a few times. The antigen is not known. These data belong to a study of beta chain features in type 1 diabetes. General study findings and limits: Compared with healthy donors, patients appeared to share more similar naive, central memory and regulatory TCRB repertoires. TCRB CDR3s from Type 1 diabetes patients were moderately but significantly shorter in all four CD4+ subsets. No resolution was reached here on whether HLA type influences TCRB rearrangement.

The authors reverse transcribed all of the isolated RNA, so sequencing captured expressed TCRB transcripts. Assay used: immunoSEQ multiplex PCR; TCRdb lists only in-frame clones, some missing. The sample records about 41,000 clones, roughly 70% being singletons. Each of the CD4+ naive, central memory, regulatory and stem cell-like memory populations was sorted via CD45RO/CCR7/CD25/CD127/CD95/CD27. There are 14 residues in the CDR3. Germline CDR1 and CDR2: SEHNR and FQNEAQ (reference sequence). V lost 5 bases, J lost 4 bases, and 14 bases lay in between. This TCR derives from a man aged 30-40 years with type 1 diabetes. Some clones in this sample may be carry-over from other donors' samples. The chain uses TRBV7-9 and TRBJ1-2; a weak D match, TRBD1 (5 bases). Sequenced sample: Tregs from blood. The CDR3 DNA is TGTGCCAGCAGCCTAGGCGGGGGAGGCTATGGCTACACCTTC. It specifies CASSLGGGGYGYTF.